Following are 10 T cell receptor beta chains from one sample sequenced in a study of T-cell reconstitution after alpha-beta-depleted transplantation in children. Using unique molecular identifiers, the investigators prepared the TCRbeta library. TCRdb processed the PCR reads anew with MiXCR; each CDR3 protein has one entry. The table includes roughly 610,000 distinct CDR3 sequences, 10% detected once. The sample was PBMCs from the stem cell graft donor, taken from the stem cell graft. Receptor source: a human donor who donated a stem cell graft to a child with acute myeloid leukemia.

This clonotype was observed a few times. CDR3 protein: CASSLASGSIYEQYF. The CDR3 DNA reads as TGCGCCAGCAGCTTGGCTAGCGGGAGTATATACGAGCAGTACTTC. The chain recombines TRBV5-1 with TRBJ2-7, with 10 positions matching TRBD2. The germline V gene encodes CDR1 SGHRS and CDR2 YFSETQ. V was clipped by 0 bases and J by 4 bases; unmatched bases: 4. CDR3 size: 15 residues.

This clonotype has a handful of counts. The chain combines TRBV24-1 with TRBJ2-3; TRBD2 matches at 8 bases. CDR1 is KGHDR and CDR2 is SFDVKD in the germline V gene. V gave up 9 bases and J gave up 5 bases; unmatched junction bases: 6. The CDR3 runs 13 residues. The CDR3, as DNA: TGTGCCACCTCGGGAGGGGTAGGAGATACGCAGTATTTT. Protein: CATSGGVGDTQYF.

V usage is TRBV5-1 and J usage is TRBJ2-7; 9 bases match TRBD2. The germline gives CDR1 SGHRS, CDR2 YFSETQ. V dropped 5 bases and J dropped 2; count of bases not matched to a gene: 5. CDR3 length equals 14 residues. The CDR3 reads CASSWTSETYEQYF. In nucleotides, the CDR3 is TGCGCCAGCAGTTGGACTAGCGAGACCTACGAGCAGTACTTC.

This clonotype was seen only a few times. The chain has TRBV20-1 and TRBJ1-1; D gene uncertain. Germline V gene data show CDR1 as DFQATT and CDR2 as SNEGSKA (reference sequence). Trimming shortened V by 2 bases and J by 4 bases, and 17 bases separated the two germline ends. The CDR3 loop spans 15 amino acids. The CDR3 region is CSARFVAKASTEAFF. In nucleotides, the CDR3 is TGCAGTGCTAGATTTGTGGCGAAGGCCAGCACTGAAGCTTTCTTT.

In its sample, this clonotype was seen a few times. The rearrangement links TRBV12-3 or TRBV12-4 to TRBJ1-5, with D uncertain. The V end was cut by 3 bases, the J end by 3 bases, with 6 bases between. The CDR3 extends over 13 amino acids. CDR3 bases: TGTGCCAGCAGTTTCCAGCTCAATCAGCCCCAGCATTTT. It specifies CASSFQLNQPQHF.

This clonotype turned up a few times. The chain recombines TRBV6-5 with TRBJ2-1; D is ambiguous. The CDR3 sequence is 16 residues long. Trimming removed 2 bases from V and 5 bases from J, with 16 bases in between. Germline V gene lookup returns CDR1 MNHEY and CDR2 SVGAGI. The CDR3 spells CASSYRASKMHNEQFF. CDR3 coding DNA: TGTGCCAGCAGTTACCGTGCCTCAAAAATGCACAATGAGCAGTTCTTC.

The chain couples TRBV27 to TRBJ2-4; D assignment may be TRBD1 or TRBD2 (5 bases each). This CDR3 has 16 amino acids. Germline V gene data show CDR1 as MNHEY and CDR2 as SMNVEV (reference sequence). The V gene lost 5 bases and the J gene lost 11 bases, with 25 bases spanning the gap. Here the CDR3 DNA reads TGTGCCAGCAGTCCAATTCGCCAGAATAGAGGGGCCTTTCAGTACTTC. Translation: CASSPIRQNRGAFQYF.

The CDR3 region has the DNA TGCAGTGCAAAGGCGGGTCAACCCCTCCAAGAGACCCAGTACTTC. It encodes CSAKAGQPLQETQYF. The chain has TRBV20-1 and TRBJ2-5, with D possibly matching TRBD2 (5 bases). Germline CDR1 is DFQATT and CDR2 is SNEGSKA (reference sequence). The V end lost 6 bases, the J end lost 1 base, and 18 bases lay between the germline ends. The CDR3 length is 15 residues.

This clonotype was found many times. The genes are TRBV7-9 and TRBJ2-2, with D hard to call. Germline-derived CDR1 and CDR2 are SEHNR and FQNEAQ (reference sequence). The CDR3 has 13 amino acids. With 3 bases removed from V and 7 bases from J, the gap between germline ends came to 9 bases. For the CDR3, the DNA is TGTGCCAGCAGCTTGGGTCAGCACGGGGAGCTGTTTTTT. This translates into CASSLGQHGELFF.

With respect to this clonotype: The CDR3 does not close with the conserved phenylalanine or tryptophan, likely indicating a read error. This chain uses TRBV5-1 with TRBJ2-2; D gene uncertain. V lost 7 bases, J lost 5 bases, and 15 bases lay in between. From germline, CDR1 is SGHRS and CDR2 YFSETQ. The CDR3 is 14 residues long. The CDR3 sequence is CASASGSLTGELFC. The CDR3 region has the DNA TGCGCCAGCGCCTCCGGGTCGCTAACCGGGGAGCTGTTTTGT.